This T cell receptor (beta chain) was captured by sequencing in a study of CD8 T cells in ankylosing spondylitis. Study observations and caveats: There was a TCR beta motif, made of eight highly homologous variants, that appeared characteristic of ankylosing spondylitis blood. Researchers report that disease-linked clones proved CD8+ and relatively rare in peripheral blood.

MiXCR, run by TCRdb on the 5' RACE reads, gives a single entry per CDR3 protein. The sample has approximately 300,000 distinct CDR3 sequences; under 8.5% are singletons. This clonotype appeared a few times. Its specificity is unknown. The CDR3 has 15 amino acids. The TCR originated in a male donor with ankylosing spondylitis. This chain links TRBV21-1 with TRBJ1-5; TRBD1 is the table's D call, not checked against the DNA. TRBV21-1 is described as a pseudogene. The specimen sequenced was blood, either unsorted or a sorted T cell fraction (not recorded which). This chain's CDR3 is CASSQGTGRNQPQHF. CDR3 DNA sequence: TGTGCCAGCAGCCAAGGGACAGGGCGCAATCAGCCCCAGCATTTT.